This entry is about one TCR beta chain. Its antigen is unidentified. This sample was included in a study of regulatory T cells in long-lasting Graves disease. Study background: Less than 3 months of antithyroid drugs had been taken by newly diagnosed Graves' patients. Findings of the study overall: There was favoring of TRBV28, TRBJ1-2 and TRBJ2-5 in persistent disease.

According to the study, TCR beta libraries were built with iRepertoire HTBI primers and CDR3-region Arm-PCR. TCRdb re-called the multiplex PCR reads through MiXCR, storing one row per CDR3 protein. The sample has about 460,000 distinct CDR3 sequences; approximately 15% are singletons. The V gene's germline CDR1 is MNHNS and CDR2 SASEGT. After removal of 5 bases from V and 1 base from J, the junction contained 4 bases not matched to a gene. CDR3 length: 15 residues. As to time point: newly diagnosed GD, antithyroid drugs for less than 3 months. Generation of the TCR library employed RNA extracted from PBMCs. The sample also formed part of further work on T cells in Graves' hyperthyroidism and ophthalmopathy.

The source of this sequence is a woman aged 50 to 60 with Graves disease. V and J are TRBV6-1 and TRBJ2-5, with 10 bases that match TRBD2. The material was peripheral blood mononuclear cells (PBMCs), obtained at new diagnosis, from a patient treated with antithyroid drugs. The CDR3 loop is CASSKTSGPQETQYF. CDR3 bases: TGTGCCAGCAGTAAGACTAGCGGGCCCCAAGAGACCCAGTACTTC.